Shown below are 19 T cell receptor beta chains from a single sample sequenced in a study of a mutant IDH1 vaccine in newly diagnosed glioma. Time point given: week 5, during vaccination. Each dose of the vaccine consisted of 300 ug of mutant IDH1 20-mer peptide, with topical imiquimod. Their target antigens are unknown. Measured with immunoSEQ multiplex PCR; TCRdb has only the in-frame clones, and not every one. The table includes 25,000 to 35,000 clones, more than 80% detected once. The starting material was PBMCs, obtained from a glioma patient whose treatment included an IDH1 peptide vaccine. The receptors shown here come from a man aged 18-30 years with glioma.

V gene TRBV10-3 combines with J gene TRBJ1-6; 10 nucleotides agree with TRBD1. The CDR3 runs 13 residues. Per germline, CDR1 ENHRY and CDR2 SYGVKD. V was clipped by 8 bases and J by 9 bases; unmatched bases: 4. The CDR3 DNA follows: TGTGCCATCGCCGGGACAGGGGCTTCACCCCTCCACTTT. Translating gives CAIAGTGASPLHF.

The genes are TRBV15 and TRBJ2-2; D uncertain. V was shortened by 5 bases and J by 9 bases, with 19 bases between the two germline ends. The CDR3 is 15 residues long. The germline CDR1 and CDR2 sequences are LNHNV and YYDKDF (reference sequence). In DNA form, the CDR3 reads TGTGCCACCAGCCCCCCCCCTTTGGGTGACCGGGAGCTGTTTTTT. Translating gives CATSPPPLGDRELFF.

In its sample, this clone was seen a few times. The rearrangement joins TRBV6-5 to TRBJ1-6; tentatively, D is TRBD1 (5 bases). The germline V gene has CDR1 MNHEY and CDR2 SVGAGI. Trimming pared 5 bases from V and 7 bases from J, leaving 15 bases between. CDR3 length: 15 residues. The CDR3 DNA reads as TGTGCCAGCAGTCACCCCGGGACCGCCAATTCACCCCTCCACTTT. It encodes CASSHPGTANSPLHF.

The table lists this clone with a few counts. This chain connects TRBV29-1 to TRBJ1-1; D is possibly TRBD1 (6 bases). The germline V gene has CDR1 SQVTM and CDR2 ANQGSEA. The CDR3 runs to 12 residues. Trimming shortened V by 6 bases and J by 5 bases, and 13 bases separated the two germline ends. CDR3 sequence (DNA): TGCAGCGTAAGGGGGGGAGAAACTGAAGCTTTCTTT. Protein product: CSVRGGETEAFF.

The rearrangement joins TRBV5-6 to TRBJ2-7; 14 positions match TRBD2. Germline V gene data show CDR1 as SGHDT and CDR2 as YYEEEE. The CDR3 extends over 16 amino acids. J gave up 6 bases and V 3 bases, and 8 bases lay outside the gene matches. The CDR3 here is CASSWRLAGGVGEQYF. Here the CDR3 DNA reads TGTGCCAGCAGCTGGCGACTAGCGGGAGGGGTAGGCGAGCAGTACTTC.

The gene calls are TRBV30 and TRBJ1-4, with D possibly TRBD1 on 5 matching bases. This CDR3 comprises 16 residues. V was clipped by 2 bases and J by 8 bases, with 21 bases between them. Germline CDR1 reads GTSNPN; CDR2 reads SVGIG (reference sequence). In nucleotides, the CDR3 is TGTGCCTGGAGTACCCCAGGGAAAGCAACGCGCGAAAAACTGTTTTTT. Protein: CAWSTPGKATREKLFF.

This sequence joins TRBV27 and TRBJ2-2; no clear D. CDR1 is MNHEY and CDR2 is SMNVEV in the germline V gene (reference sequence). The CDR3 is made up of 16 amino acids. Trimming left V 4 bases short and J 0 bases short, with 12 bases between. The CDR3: CASSSPRPPNTGELFF. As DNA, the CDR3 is TGTGCCAGCAGTTCCCCCCGGCCCCCGAACACCGGGGAGCTGTTTTTT.

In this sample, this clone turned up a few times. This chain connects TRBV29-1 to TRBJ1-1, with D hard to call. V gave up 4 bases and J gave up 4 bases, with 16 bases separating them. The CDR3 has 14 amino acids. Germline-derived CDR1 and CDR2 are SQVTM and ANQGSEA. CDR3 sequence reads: CSVAFEKVTTEAFF. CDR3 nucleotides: TGCAGCGTTGCTTTCGAGAAGGTAACCACTGAAGCTTTCTTT.

CDR3: CSVRNRGWKNIQYF. DNA of the CDR3: TGCAGCGTCCGAAACAGGGGGTGGAAAAACATTCAGTACTTC. The rearrangement uses TRBV29-1 and TRBJ2-4; 8 nucleotides align to TRBD1. V was pared by 6 bases and J by 4 bases, with 8 bases of the junction left unmatched. This CDR3 has 14 residues. Looked up from germline, CDR1 is SQVTM and CDR2 is ANQGSEA.

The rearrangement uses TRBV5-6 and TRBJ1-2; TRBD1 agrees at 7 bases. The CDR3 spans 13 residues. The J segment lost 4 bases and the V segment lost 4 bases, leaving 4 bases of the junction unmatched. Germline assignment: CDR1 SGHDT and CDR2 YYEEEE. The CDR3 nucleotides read TGTGCCAGCAGCCGGGGACAGAGCTATGGCTACACCTTC. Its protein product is CASSRGQSYGYTF.

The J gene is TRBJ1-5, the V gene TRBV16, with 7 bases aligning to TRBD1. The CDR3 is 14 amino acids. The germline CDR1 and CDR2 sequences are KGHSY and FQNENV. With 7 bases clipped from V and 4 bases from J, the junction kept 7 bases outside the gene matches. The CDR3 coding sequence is TGTGCCAGCACGGAGGGACAGCGAAATCAGCCCCAGCATTTT. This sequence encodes CASTEGQRNQPQHF.

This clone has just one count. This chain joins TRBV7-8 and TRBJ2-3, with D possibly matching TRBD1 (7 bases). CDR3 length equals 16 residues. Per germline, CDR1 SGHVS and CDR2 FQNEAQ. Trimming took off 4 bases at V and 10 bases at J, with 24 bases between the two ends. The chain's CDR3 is CASSSIGGGSGYPQYF. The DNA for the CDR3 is TGTGCCAGCAGCTCGATAGGAGGGGGCTCTGGGTATCCGCAGTATTTT. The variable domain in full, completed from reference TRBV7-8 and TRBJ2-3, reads GAGVSQSPRYKVAKRGQDVALRCDPISGHVSLFWYQQALGQGPEFLTYFQNEAQLDKSGLPSDRFFAERPEGSVSTLKIQRTQQEDSAVYLCASSSIGGGSGYPQYFGPGTRLTVL.

The CDR3 nucleotides read TGCGCCAGCAGCTTGGATCAGGGGGCTTCTACTGAAGCTTTCTTT. Residues: CASSLDQGASTEAFF. The V gene is TRBV5-1, the J gene TRBJ1-1; TRBD1 agrees at 8 bases. CDR1 is SGHRS and CDR2 is YFSETQ in the germline V gene. Trimming took 0 bases from V and 5 from J; bases not matched to a gene: 6. This CDR3 spans 15 amino acids.

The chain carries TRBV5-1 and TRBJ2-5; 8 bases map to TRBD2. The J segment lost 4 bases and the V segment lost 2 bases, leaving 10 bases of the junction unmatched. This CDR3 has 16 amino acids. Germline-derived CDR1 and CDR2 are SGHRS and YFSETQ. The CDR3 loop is CASSLAGAAGGETQYF. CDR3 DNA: TGCGCCAGCAGCTTAGCGGGAGCGGCTGGGGGAGAGACCCAGTACTTC.

The CDR3 sequence is CASSLPGESTQYF. The CDR3 bases are TGTGCCAGCAGCCTCCCGGGGGAATCTACGCAGTATTTT. This rearrangement joins TRBV5-4 to TRBJ2-3, with a weak D call TRBD2 (6 bases). From germline, CDR1 is SGHNT and CDR2 YYREEE (reference sequence). Trimming stripped 4 bases from V and 8 bases from J, with 14 bases between. This CDR3 region has 13 residues.

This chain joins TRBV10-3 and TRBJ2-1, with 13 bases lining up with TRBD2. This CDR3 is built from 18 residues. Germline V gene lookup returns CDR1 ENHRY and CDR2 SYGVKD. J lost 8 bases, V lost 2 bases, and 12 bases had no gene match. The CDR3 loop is CAISEIELAGGPSDEQFF. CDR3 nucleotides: TGTGCCATCAGTGAGATTGAACTAGCGGGAGGGCCTAGCGATGAGCAGTTCTTC.

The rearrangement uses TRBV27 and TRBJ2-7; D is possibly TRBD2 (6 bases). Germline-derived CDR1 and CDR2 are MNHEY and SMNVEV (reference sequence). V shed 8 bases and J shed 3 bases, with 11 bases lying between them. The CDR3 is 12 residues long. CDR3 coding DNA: TGTGCCAGCCGGGGACTCCACTACGAGCAGTACTTC. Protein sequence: CASRGLHYEQYF.

CDR3 nucleotides: TGTGCCAGCAGCAGGCCGGGACATGCCCCCTACGAGCAGTACTTC. Encoded protein: CASSRPGHAPYEQYF. The chain links TRBV5-6 to TRBJ2-7; D might be TRBD1 (6 bases). The germline V gene encodes CDR1 SGHDT and CDR2 YYEEEE. V was shortened by 4 bases and J by 2 bases, with 16 bases between the two germline ends. The CDR3 is 15 residues long.

CDR3 sequence (DNA): TGTGCCAGCAGCCGTACTAGCGGGAGATACGAGCAGTACTTC. This translates into CASSRTSGRYEQYF. The chain combines TRBV6-5 with TRBJ2-7; 11 positions match TRBD2. V trimming: 6 bases; J trimming: 4 bases; junction bases outside the gene matches: 5. In germline, CDR1 is MNHEY, CDR2 SVGAGI. The length of the CDR3 is 14 residues.